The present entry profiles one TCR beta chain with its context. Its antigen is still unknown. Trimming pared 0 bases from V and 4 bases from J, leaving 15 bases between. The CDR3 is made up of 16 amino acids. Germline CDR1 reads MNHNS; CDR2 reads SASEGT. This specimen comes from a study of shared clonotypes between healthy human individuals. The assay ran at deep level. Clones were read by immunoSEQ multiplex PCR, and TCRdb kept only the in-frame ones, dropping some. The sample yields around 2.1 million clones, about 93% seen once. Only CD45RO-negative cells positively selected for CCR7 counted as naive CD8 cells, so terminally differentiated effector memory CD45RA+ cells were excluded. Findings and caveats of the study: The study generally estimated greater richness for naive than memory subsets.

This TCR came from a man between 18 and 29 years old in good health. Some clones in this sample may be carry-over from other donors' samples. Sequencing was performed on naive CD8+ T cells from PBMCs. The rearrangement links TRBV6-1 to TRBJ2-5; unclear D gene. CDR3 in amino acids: CASSEAGASLRETQYF. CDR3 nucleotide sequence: TGTGCCAGCAGTGAAGCCGGAGCCTCCCTCCGAGAGACCCAGTACTTC.